The entry that follows covers one TCR beta chain sequence. The CDR3 is made up of 14 amino acids. V was pared by 9 bases and J by 7 bases, with 22 bases between. Germline V CDR1 and CDR2: SGHRS, YFSETQ. The sample is drawn from a study of blood T cell repertoires in COVID-19. Libraries were prepared by immunoSEQ multiplex PCR; TCRdb keeps only in-frame clonotypes and omits some of them. Of some 150,000 clones listed, approximately 92% are singletons. The sequenced sample was peripheral blood. The TCR was taken from a woman aged 60-75 years with active COVID-19. The rearrangement uses TRBV5-1 and TRBJ2-5, with a tentative D call TRBD1 (6 bases). The CDR3 sequence is CATQVGVQGGTQYF. DNA for the CDR3: TGCGCCACCCAAGTAGGCGTACAAGGGGGGACCCAGTACTTC.